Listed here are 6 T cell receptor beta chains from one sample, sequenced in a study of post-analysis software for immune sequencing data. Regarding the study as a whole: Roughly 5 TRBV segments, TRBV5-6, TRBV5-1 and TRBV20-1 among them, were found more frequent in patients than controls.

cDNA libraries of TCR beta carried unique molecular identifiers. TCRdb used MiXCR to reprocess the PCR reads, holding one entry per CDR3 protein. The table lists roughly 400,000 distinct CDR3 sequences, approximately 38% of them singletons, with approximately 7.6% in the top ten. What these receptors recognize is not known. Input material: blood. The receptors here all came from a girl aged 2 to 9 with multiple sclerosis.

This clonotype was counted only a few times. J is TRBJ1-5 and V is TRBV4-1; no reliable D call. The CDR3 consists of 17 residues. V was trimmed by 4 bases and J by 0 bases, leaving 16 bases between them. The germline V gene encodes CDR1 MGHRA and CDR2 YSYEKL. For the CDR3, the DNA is TGCGCCAGCAGCCGAAGAGGAATTGAGGATAGCAATCAGCCCCAGCATTTT. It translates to CASSRRGIEDSNQPQHF.

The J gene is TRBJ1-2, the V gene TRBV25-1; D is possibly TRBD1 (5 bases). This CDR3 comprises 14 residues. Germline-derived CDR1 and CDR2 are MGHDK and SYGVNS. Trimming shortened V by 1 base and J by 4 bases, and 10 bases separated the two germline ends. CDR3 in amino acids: CASSEWDGGYGYTF. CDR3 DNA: TGTGCCAGCAGTGAATGGGATGGGGGCTATGGCTACACCTTC.

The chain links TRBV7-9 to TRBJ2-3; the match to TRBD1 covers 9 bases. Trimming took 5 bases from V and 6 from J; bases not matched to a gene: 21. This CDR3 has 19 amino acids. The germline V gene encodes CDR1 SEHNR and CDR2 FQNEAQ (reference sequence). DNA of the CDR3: TGTGCCAGCAGCCGGAAGGGGTTGTACAGGGGGCTTTCGGGGGATACGCAGTATTTT. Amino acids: CASSRKGLYRGLSGDTQYF.

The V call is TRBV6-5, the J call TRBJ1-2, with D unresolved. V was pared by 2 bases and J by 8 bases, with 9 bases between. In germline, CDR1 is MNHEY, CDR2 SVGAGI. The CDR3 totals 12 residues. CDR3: CASSYAGDGYTF. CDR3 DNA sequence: TGTGCCAGCAGTTACGCTGGCGACGGCTACACCTTC.

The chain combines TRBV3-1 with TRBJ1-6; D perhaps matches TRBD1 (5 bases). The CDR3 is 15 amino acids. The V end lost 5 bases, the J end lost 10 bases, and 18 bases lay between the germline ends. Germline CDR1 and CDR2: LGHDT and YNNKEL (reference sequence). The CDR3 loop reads CASSKSGAIGSPLHF. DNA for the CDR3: TGTGCCAGCAGCAAATCCGGGGCCATAGGGTCACCCCTCCACTTT.

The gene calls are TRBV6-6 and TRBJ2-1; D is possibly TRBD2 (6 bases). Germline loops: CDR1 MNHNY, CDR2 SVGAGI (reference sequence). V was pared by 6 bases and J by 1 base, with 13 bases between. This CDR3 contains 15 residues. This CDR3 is CASSSGSLSYNEQFF. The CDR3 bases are TGTGCCAGCAGCTCCGGGAGCCTTTCCTACAATGAGCAGTTCTTC.